The clone carrying this T cell receptor beta chain was picked up one time. Germline V CDR1 and CDR2: SGHVS, FNYEAQ. CDR3 length equals 20 residues. With 3 bases clipped from V and 6 bases from J, the junction kept 21 bases outside the gene matches. This specimen comes from a study of blood T cell repertoires in COVID-19. As for the study in general: Material from acute and convalescent COVID-19 was sourced from the United States, Italy and Spain.

Original processing notes: For nucleated cells, counts were estimated from reference gene primer amplification. TCRdb's table, derived via immunoSEQ multiplex PCR, lists solely in-frame clones and lacks some. The V and J calls and the clone size are those of that table, but D and trimming were determined from the DNA. The table includes under 150,000 clones, approximately 84% detected once. The sequence derives from a human donor in a cohort sampled during active COVID-19. Source material: peripheral blood. The rearrangement links TRBV7-6 to TRBJ2-2; 8 bases map to TRBD2. CDR3 DNA: TGTGCCAGCAGCTTGAGAGATGAGTGGCGGGGGGCCCGATTTTCCGGGGAGCTGTTTTTT. It specifies CASSLRDEWRGARFSGELFF.